One sample yielded the 23 T cell receptor beta chains listed below, sequenced in a study of cytomegalovirus exposure and HLA in healthy donors. TCRdb's copy holds only in-frame clones and misses some; the assay was immunoSEQ multiplex PCR. This table holds around 63,000 clones, roughly 90% found once. Sample: PBMCs. These receptors came from a woman younger than 30 in good health and CMV-seronegative.

V and J are TRBV5-4 and TRBJ2-5; 10 nucleotides line up with TRBD2. The V gene's germline CDR1 is SGHNT and CDR2 YYREEE (reference sequence). The length of the CDR3 is 13 residues. The ends lost 3 bases at V and 5 bases at J; junction bases unmatched: 1. The CDR3: CASSSGLAETQYF. In DNA form, the CDR3 reads TGTGCCAGCAGCTCGGGACTAGCGGAGACCCAGTACTTC.

The rearrangement joins TRBV10-3 to TRBJ1-5; tentative D call: TRBD1 (6 bases). Germline V gives CDR1 ENHRY, CDR2 SYGVKD. CDR3 size: 15 residues. Trimming left V 2 bases short and J 7 bases short, with 15 bases between. CDR3 loop: CAISEALGGLQPQHF. The CDR3 region has the DNA TGTGCCATCAGTGAGGCCCTAGGGGGTTTACAGCCCCAGCATTTT.

The gene calls are TRBV6-1 and TRBJ2-3, with no clear D. The CDR3 covers 14 residues. Per the germline V gene, CDR1 is MNHNS and CDR2 is SASEGT. The V and J ends lost 7 bases and 6 bases respectively, with 17 bases between them. CDR3 in amino acids: CASTTPVEADTQYF. CDR3 DNA: TGTGCCAGCACCACGCCCGTAGAGGCGGATACGCAGTATTTT.

V and J are TRBV10-3 and TRBJ1-4; 8 bases align to TRBD1. V shed 6 bases and J 8 bases; nucleotides not matched to a gene: 8. Germline CDR1 is ENHRY and CDR2 is SYGVKD. The CDR3 is made up of 14 amino acids. CDR3 amino acids: CAISRTGMQEKLFF. The CDR3 DNA reads as TGTGCCATCAGCCGGACAGGGATGCAAGAAAAACTGTTTTTT.

This rearrangement joins TRBV5-1 to TRBJ2-3, with D possibly matching TRBD1 (6 bases). This CDR3 spans 14 amino acids. Deletions cut 2 bases from V and 4 bases from J, with 11 bases between. In germline, CDR1 is SGHRS, CDR2 YFSETQ. CDR3 residues: CASSFRTGSDTQYF. CDR3 bases: TGCGCCAGCAGCTTTCGCACAGGGTCAGATACGCAGTATTTT.

The chain employs TRBV10-3 and TRBJ2-7; D ambiguous. Looked up from germline, CDR1 is ENHRY and CDR2 is SYGVKD. V lost 0 bases to trimming and J lost 6 bases, with 6 bases between them. This CDR3 comprises 12 residues. The CDR3, as DNA: TGTGCCATCAGTGAGTCTGCCGGCGAGCAGTACTTC. It is translated as CAISESAGEQYF.

This clone was observed once. The V and J genes are TRBV10-3 and TRBJ2-1; D is perhaps TRBD2 (6 bases). There are 17 residues in the CDR3. V lost 6 bases and J lost 6, with 24 bases in between. The germline gives CDR1 ENHRY, CDR2 SYGVKD. The DNA for the CDR3 is TGTGCCATCAGCCACCTTCTGGTCGTAGCGGAGGTCAATGAGCAGTTCTTC. Amino acid sequence: CAISHLLVVAEVNEQFF.

This chain connects TRBV6-1 to TRBJ2-7, with 7 positions matching TRBD1. V gave up 5 bases and J gave up 4 bases; unmatched junction bases: 8. The CDR3 extends over 14 amino acids. The V gene's germline CDR1 is MNHNS and CDR2 SASEGT. As DNA, the CDR3 is TGTGCCAGCAGTCATAGACAGGGTCGGTACGAGCAGTACTTC. Protein product: CASSHRQGRYEQYF.

The CDR3 protein is CASSPGTGNGYTF. The CDR3 DNA is TGTGCCAGCAGCCCCGGGACAGGCAATGGCTACACCTTC. The chain recombines TRBV5-6 with TRBJ1-2, with TRBD1 matching 8 bases. The V and J ends lost 4 bases and 6 bases, in that order; junction bases with no gene match: 5. Germline CDR1 and CDR2: SGHDT and YYEEEE. This CDR3 is built from 13 residues.

The chain has TRBV5-4 and TRBJ1-2; D might be TRBD1 (6 bases). The CDR3 sequence is 15 residues long. Trimming took 5 bases from V and 8 from J, leaving 22 bases between them. Germline V gene data show CDR1 as SGHNT and CDR2 as YYREEE (reference sequence). The CDR3 here is CASSSGQTPGRGYTF. The CDR3, as DNA: TGTGCCAGCAGTTCCGGACAGACCCCCGGTCGGGGCTACACCTTC.

The rearrangement uses TRBV4-1 and TRBJ2-1, with a weak D call TRBD2 (5 bases). CDR3 length equals 16 residues. V dropped 3 bases and J dropped 6 bases, with 18 bases sitting between them. Germline CDR1 and CDR2: MGHRA and YSYEKL. The CDR3 DNA sequence: TGCGCCAGCAGCCACCCTGGTCGGGATATCGGCAATGAGCAGTTCTTC. Translating it yields CASSHPGRDIGNEQFF.

The CDR3 here is CASSLQVTGNSPLHF. DNA for the CDR3: TGTGCCAGCAGCCTACAGGTCACCGGGAATTCACCCCTCCACTTT. The chain is built from TRBV27 and TRBJ1-6; TRBD1 is a possible D gene (5 bases). Trimming shortened V by 6 bases and J by 7 bases, and 16 bases separated the two germline ends. Germline V CDR1 and CDR2: MNHEY, SMNVEV (reference sequence). This CDR3 has 15 amino acids.

This chain uses TRBV28 with TRBJ2-1, with 10 nucleotides matching TRBD2. Germline V gives CDR1 MDHEN, CDR2 SYDVKM. The length of the CDR3 is 17 residues. Losses at the gene ends were 3 bases for V and 4 bases for J; bases not matched to a gene: 9. The CDR3 region has the DNA TGTGCCAGCAGTTTCTCGCTAGCGGGAGCGAAATACAATGAGCAGTTCTTC. It translates to CASSFSLAGAKYNEQFF.

V gene TRBV2 combines with J gene TRBJ2-7; D unclear. V was trimmed by 1 base and J by 1 base, leaving 8 bases between them. This CDR3 is 14 amino acids long. The germline CDR1 and CDR2 sequences are SNHLY and FYNNEI. The chain's CDR3 is CASSEDRNSYEQYF. As DNA, the CDR3 is TGTGCCAGCAGTGAAGACAGAAATTCCTACGAGCAGTACTTC.

This clone was counted only a few times. The gene calls are TRBV6-4 and TRBJ2-1; TRBD1 might be the D (6 bases). Germline CDR1 reads MRHNA; CDR2 reads SNTAGT. This CDR3 contains 14 residues. With 4 bases removed from V and 8 bases from J, the gap between germline ends came to 15 bases. The CDR3 reads CASSGEGGVDEQFF. Here the CDR3 DNA reads TGTGCCAGCAGTGGAGAAGGGGGAGTCGATGAGCAGTTCTTC.

This clone was observed a single time. V gene TRBV28 combines with J gene TRBJ2-3; the D gene is possibly TRBD2 (7 bases). Per the germline V gene, CDR1 is MDHEN and CDR2 is SYDVKM. The V end was cut by 0 bases, the J end by 0 bases, with 19 bases between. CDR3 size: 19 residues. The CDR3 DNA follows: TGTGCCAGCAGTTTATGGTTTATGAGGGGCGGGGGCAGCACAGATACGCAGTATTTT. Its translation: CASSLWFMRGGGSTDTQYF.

This chain links TRBV5-6 with TRBJ1-6; TRBD1 aligns across 7 bases. The V gene's germline CDR1 is SGHDT and CDR2 YYEEEE. CDR3 size: 14 residues. J gave up 12 bases and V 7 bases, and 13 bases lay outside the gene matches. CDR3 nucleotides: TGTGCCAGCGCCGGAGACAGGGCGGGTCAACCCCTCCACTTT. It encodes CASAGDRAGQPLHF.

The rearrangement joins TRBV27 to TRBJ2-7, with 7 bases that match TRBD2. The CDR3 extends over 16 amino acids. Losses at the gene ends were 2 bases for V and 3 bases for J; bases not matched to a gene: 10. Germline V CDR1 and CDR2: MNHEY, SMNVEV (reference sequence). DNA for the CDR3: TGTGCCAGCAGTTTAGGTGGGAGGGCCCAGGGCTACGAGCAGTACTTC. Its protein product is CASSLGGRAQGYEQYF.

The DNA for the CDR3 is TGTGCTAGTGCCTCTGGACTAGCGGGAGACGCGACCGGGGAGCTGTTTTTT. Translation: CASASGLAGDATGELFF. The chain couples TRBV12-5 to TRBJ2-2; 13 bases are shared with TRBD2. This CDR3 has 17 residues. The germline gives CDR1 LGHNT, CDR2 FRNRAP. The junction had 10 bases not matched to a gene; V was cut back by 7 bases and J by 5 bases.

V usage is TRBV2 and J usage is TRBJ1-3; possible D gene TRBD1, 5 bases. The length of the CDR3 is 15 residues. Trimming removed 6 bases from V and 0 bases from J, with 12 bases in between. Germline lookup yields CDR1 SNHLY and CDR2 FYNNEI. The CDR3 is CASRDQGYSGNTIYF. The CDR3 nucleotides read TGTGCCAGCAGGGACCAGGGTTACTCTGGAAACACCATATATTTT. Full variable domain (rest looked up from reference TRBV2 and TRBJ1-3): EPEVTQTPSHQVTQMGQEVILRCVPISNHLYFYWYRQILGQKVEFLVSFYNNEISEKSEIFDDQFSVERPDGSNFTLKIRSTKLEDSAMYFCASRDQGYSGNTIYFGEGSWLTVV.

The chain couples TRBV29-1 to TRBJ2-5, with D maybe TRBD2 (6 bases). The CDR3 has 11 amino acids. V was trimmed by 8 bases and J by 1 base, leaving 8 bases between them. The germline V gene has CDR1 SQVTM and CDR2 ANQGSEA. The CDR3: CSTGGQETQYF. The DNA for the CDR3 is TGCAGCACCGGGGGCCAAGAGACCCAGTACTTC.

This clone was seen only once. This chain joins TRBV5-1 and TRBJ2-5; 9 positions match TRBD2. The J call may be incorrect, as the DNA end agrees better with TRBJ2-7. The CDR3 spans 16 residues. Germline V gives CDR1 SGHRS, CDR2 YFSETQ. CDR3 nucleotides: TGCGCCAGCAGCGTACCCTCTAGCGGGGACGGCTACGAGCAGTACTTC. Protein sequence: CASSVPSSGDGYEQYF.

This clone has just a few counts. The rearrangement links TRBV6-6 to TRBJ2-2; D remains ambiguous. V was trimmed by 5 bases and J by 8 bases, leaving 6 bases between them. This CDR3 spans 11 amino acids. The germline V gene encodes CDR1 MNHNY and CDR2 SVGAGI (reference sequence). DNA for the CDR3: TGTGCCAGCAGTGCGGAGGGGGAGCTGTTTTTT. Amino acid sequence: CASSAEGELFF.